This T cell receptor (beta chain) was captured by sequencing in a study of human T cells and chemical hapten exposure. Study outcomes and limitations: Expanded TCRs clustered into significantly more large CDR3 similarity groups than controls, the analysis revealed.

Time point indicated: patch test 2, 6 weeks after DPC sensitization. Indicated treatment: therapeutic diphenylcyclopropenone sensitization with weekly scalp DPC. J lost 0 bases, V lost 3 bases, and 5 bases had no gene match. The CDR3 runs to 15 residues. The germline V gene encodes CDR1 SQVTM and CDR2 ANQGSEA. This clonotype was observed a few times. Its antigen is currently unknown. TCRdb re-called the RACE reads through MiXCR, storing one row per CDR3 protein. This sample yields about 140,000 distinct CDR3 sequences, of which approximately 10% are seen a single time; approximately 1.3% belongs to the top ten.

This receptor was taken from a woman in her forties or fifties with alopecia areata. Some clones in this sample may be carry-over from other donors' samples. This chain links TRBV29-1 with TRBJ2-7, with TRBD2 identical over 10 bases. This specimen consisted of whole blood, obtained in connection with sensitization to the hapten diphenylcyclopropenone (DPC). CDR3 nucleotides: TGCAGCGTTGACTTCGGGACTAGCGACTCCTACGAGCAGTACTTC. It yields the protein CSVDFGTSDSYEQYF.